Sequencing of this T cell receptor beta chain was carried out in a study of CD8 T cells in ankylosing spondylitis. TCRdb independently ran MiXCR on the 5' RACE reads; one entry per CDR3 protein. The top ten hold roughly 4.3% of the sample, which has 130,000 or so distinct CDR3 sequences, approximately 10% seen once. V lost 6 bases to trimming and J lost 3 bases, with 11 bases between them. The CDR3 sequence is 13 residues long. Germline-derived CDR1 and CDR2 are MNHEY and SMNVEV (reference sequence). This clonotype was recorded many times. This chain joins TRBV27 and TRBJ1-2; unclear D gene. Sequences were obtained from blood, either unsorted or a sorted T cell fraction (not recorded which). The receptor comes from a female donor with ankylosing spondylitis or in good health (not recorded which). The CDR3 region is CASSQGPYYGYTF. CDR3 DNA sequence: TGTGCCAGCAGCCAAGGACCCTACTATGGCTACACCTTC.